A single sample is the source of the 16 T cell receptor beta chains below, sequenced in a study of shared clonotypes between healthy human individuals. Libraries were prepared by immunoSEQ multiplex PCR; TCRdb keeps only in-frame clonotypes and omits some of them. This table has about 1 million clones, around 75% appearing once. Specimen: memory CD4+ T cells sorted from blood. Subset given: CD45RA-negative fraction. These receptors originate from a man aged 18 to 30 in good health.

As DNA, the CDR3 is TGCGCCAGCAGCCAACTTACGACAGGGGGCGCATACGAGCAGTACTTC. Translated: CASSQLTTGGAYEQYF. This sequence joins TRBV4-1 and TRBJ2-7; 10 nucleotides agree with TRBD1. Trimming took 2 bases from V and 4 from J; bases not matched to a gene: 8. Germline assignment: CDR1 MGHRA and CDR2 YSYEKL. The CDR3 runs 16 residues.

The V call is TRBV19, the J call TRBJ1-4; 7 bases match TRBD1. Trimming took 9 bases from V and 5 from J; bases not matched to a gene: 9. The CDR3 contains 14 residues. CDR1 and CDR2 (germline): LNHDA, SQIVND (reference sequence). The CDR3 protein is CASGGQVSNEKLFF. The CDR3 bases are TGTGCCAGCGGCGGACAGGTATCCAATGAAAAACTGTTTTTT.

The V and J genes are TRBV7-9 and TRBJ2-5; D is unresolved. Trimming took 1 base from V and 3 from J, leaving 12 bases between them. Germline V gives CDR1 SEHNR, CDR2 FQNEAQ (reference sequence). This CDR3 has 15 residues. The CDR3 sequence is CASSLEASPKETQYF. CDR3 nucleotides: TGTGCCAGCAGCTTAGAAGCCTCCCCAAAAGAGACCCAGTACTTC.

The rearrangement links TRBV30 to TRBJ1-6, with D unclear. This CDR3 has 12 residues. The germline CDR1 and CDR2 sequences are GTSNPN and SVGIG (reference sequence). Trimming pared 0 bases from V and 14 bases from J, leaving 11 bases between. CDR3 sequence reads: CAWSVARWALHF. CDR3 nucleotides: TGTGCCTGGAGTGTAGCCCGTTGGGCCCTCCACTTT.

This clone was found a few times. Sequence at one end of the junction differs from germline and may be a read error. The chain joins TRBV6-5 to TRBJ1-3, with D unclear. The CDR3 length is 15 residues. Per germline, CDR1 MNHEY and CDR2 SVGAGI. CDR3 region: CASSDSDGSGNTIYF. The CDR3 nucleotides read TGTGCCAGCAGTGACTCGGACGGCTCTGGAAACACCATATATTTT.

The chain couples TRBV9 to TRBJ2-1, with D uncertain. Per the germline V gene, CDR1 is SGDLS and CDR2 is YYNGEE. This CDR3 is built from 13 residues. V was trimmed by 0 bases and J by 6 bases, leaving 7 bases between them. CDR3 bases: TGTGCCAGCAGCGTAGGACCCCCCAATGAGCAGTTCTTC. Translated, it gives CASSVGPPNEQFF.

Only a few counts were recorded for this clone. The chain joins TRBV9 to TRBJ1-2; D is unresolved. The CDR3 contains 16 residues. CDR1 is SGDLS and CDR2 is YYNGEE in the germline V gene. Trimming took 0 bases from V and 0 from J, leaving 12 bases between them. CDR3 in DNA: TGTGCCAGCAGCGTAGATGGTGGCAGGTCTAACTATGGCTACACCTTC. It yields the protein CASSVDGGRSNYGYTF.

The rearrangement joins TRBV2 to TRBJ2-7; D is perhaps TRBD1 or TRBD2 (6 bases each). The CDR3 contains 14 residues. Germline assignment: CDR1 SNHLY and CDR2 FYNNEI. Trimming cost V 2 bases and J 6 bases, with 14 bases left between them. CDR3 sequence reads: CASSERTQGLEQYF. The CDR3 DNA reads TGTGCCAGCAGTGAAAGAACACAGGGACTCGAGCAGTACTTC. Looking up the rest from reference TRBV2 and TRBJ2-7 gives the full variable domain: EPEVTQTPSHQVTQMGQEVILRCVPISNHLYFYWYRQILGQKVEFLVSFYNNEISEKSEIFDDQFSVERPDGSNFTLKIRSTKLEDSAMYFCASSERTQGLEQYFGPGTRLTVT.

The chain combines TRBV6-6 with TRBJ2-3; D may be TRBD1 (6 bases). The CDR3 spans 13 residues. The V gene's germline CDR1 is MNHNY and CDR2 SVGAGI (reference sequence). Trimming stripped 6 bases from V and 3 bases from J, with 10 bases between. This CDR3 is CASRAQGTDTQYF. The CDR3, as DNA: TGTGCCAGCAGAGCTCAGGGGACAGATACGCAGTATTTT.

The table lists this clone with a count of one. CDR3 amino acids: CASSVQGTDTQYF. Written as DNA, the CDR3 is TGTGCCAGTAGCGTCCAGGGCACAGATACGCAGTATTTT. The chain recombines TRBV19 with TRBJ2-3; the D is unclear. Germline V lookup: CDR1 LNHDA, CDR2 SQIVND (reference sequence). Trimming removed 6 bases at V and 1 base at J, with 8 bases between. This CDR3 has 13 residues.

This clone was counted only a few times. The chain combines TRBV14 with TRBJ1-1; 9 nucleotides agree with TRBD1. V lost 4 bases and J lost 1; bases outside the gene matches: 16. The CDR3 length is 19 residues. CDR1 is SGHDN, CDR2 FVKESK, per germline. The CDR3 DNA reads TGTGCCAGCAGCCCCGGACCGGGACAGGGACAATACAAGAACACTGAAGCTTTCTTT. Translating it yields CASSPGPGQGQYKNTEAFF.

This clone was observed a few times. The chain employs TRBV30 and TRBJ1-5; D unclear. Per germline, CDR1 GTSNPN and CDR2 SVGIG (reference sequence). This CDR3 contains 13 residues. V was clipped by 5 bases and J by 8 bases, with 16 bases between them. The CDR3 DNA is TGTGCCTGGGGTCGAGGGAATCATGAGCCCCAGCATTTT. Protein: CAWGRGNHEPQHF.

This chain uses TRBV5-1 with TRBJ2-7; 7 bases line up with TRBD2. V lost 0 bases, J lost 5 bases, and 5 bases stayed unmatched. Germline-derived CDR1 and CDR2 are SGHRS and YFSETQ. The CDR3 consists of 14 residues. CDR3 region: CASSLESGGNEQYF. DNA for the CDR3: TGCGCCAGCAGCTTGGAATCGGGAGGTAACGAGCAGTACTTC.

The chain uses TRBV4-1 and TRBJ1-4, with 9 positions matching TRBD1. Germline-derived CDR1 and CDR2 are MGHRA and YSYEKL. J lost 5 bases, V lost 0 bases, and 13 bases had no gene match. This CDR3 spans 19 amino acids. The CDR3 protein is CASSQDPTRKTGGNEKLFF. The CDR3 bases are TGCGCCAGCAGCCAAGATCCCACCCGTAAGACAGGGGGGAATGAAAAACTGTTTTTT.

The chain couples TRBV5-6 to TRBJ2-7; TRBD2 aligns across 9 bases. The CDR3 consists of 13 residues. Trimming removed 2 bases from V and 7 bases from J; junction bases left unmatched: 4. The germline V gene encodes CDR1 SGHDT and CDR2 YYEEEE. The CDR3: CASSFGLAYEQYF. The CDR3 nucleotides read TGTGCCAGCAGCTTCGGACTAGCGTATGAGCAGTACTTC.

The chain couples TRBV5-1 to TRBJ2-5, with 9 positions matching TRBD2. Unmatched junction bases numbered 9, after V lost 4 bases and J lost 5 bases. The germline CDR1 and CDR2 sequences are SGHRS and YFSETQ. The CDR3 is made up of 15 amino acids. DNA for the CDR3: TGCGCCAGCAGCCTTCGGACTAGCGTTGGGGAGACCCAGTACTTC. Its protein is CASSLRTSVGETQYF.